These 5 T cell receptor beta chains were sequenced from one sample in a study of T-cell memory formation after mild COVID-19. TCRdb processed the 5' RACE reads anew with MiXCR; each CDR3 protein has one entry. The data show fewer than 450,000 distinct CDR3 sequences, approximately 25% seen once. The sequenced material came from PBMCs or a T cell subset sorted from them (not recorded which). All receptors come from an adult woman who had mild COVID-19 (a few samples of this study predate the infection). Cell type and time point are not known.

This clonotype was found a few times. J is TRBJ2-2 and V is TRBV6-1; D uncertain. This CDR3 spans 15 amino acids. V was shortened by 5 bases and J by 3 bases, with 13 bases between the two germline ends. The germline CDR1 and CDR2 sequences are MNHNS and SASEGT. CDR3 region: CASSSALGYTGELFF. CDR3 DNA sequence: TGTGCCAGCAGTAGTGCGTTGGGTTACACCGGGGAGCTGTTTTTT.

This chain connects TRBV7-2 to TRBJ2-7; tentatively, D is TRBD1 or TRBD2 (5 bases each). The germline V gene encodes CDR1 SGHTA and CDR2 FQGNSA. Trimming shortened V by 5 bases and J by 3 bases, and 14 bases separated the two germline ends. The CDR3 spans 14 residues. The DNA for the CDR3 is TGTGCCAGCAGCCGGGGCTTACCGGACTACGAGCAGTACTTC. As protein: CASSRGLPDYEQYF.

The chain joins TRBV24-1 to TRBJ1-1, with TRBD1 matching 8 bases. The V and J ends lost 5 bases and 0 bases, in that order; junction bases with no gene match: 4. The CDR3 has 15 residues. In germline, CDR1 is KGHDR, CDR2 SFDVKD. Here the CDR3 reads CATSAGGDMNTEAFF. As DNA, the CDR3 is TGTGCCACCAGTGCAGGGGGCGACATGAACACTGAAGCTTTCTTT.

The CDR3 loop is CASSLVPDRGNEKLFF. The DNA of the CDR3 is TGCGCCAGCAGCTTGGTGCCGGACAGGGGGAATGAAAAACTGTTTTTT. The chain has TRBV5-1 and TRBJ1-4; 10 positions agree with TRBD1. Germline CDR1 SGHRS, CDR2 YFSETQ. The CDR3 has 16 residues. Unmatched junction bases numbered 4, after V lost 0 bases and J lost 5 bases.

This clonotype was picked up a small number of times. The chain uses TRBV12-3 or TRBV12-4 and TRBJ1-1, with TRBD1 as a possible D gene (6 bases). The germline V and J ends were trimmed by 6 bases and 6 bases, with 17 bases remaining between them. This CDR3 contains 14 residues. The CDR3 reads CASSSQGLGAEAFF. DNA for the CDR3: TGTGCCAGCAGCTCACAGGGTTTGGGGGCTGAAGCTTTCTTT.